Shown below are 8 T cell receptor beta chains from a single sample sequenced in a study of shared clonotypes between healthy human individuals. Some clones are missing from TCRdb's copy, which holds only in-frame ones; the method was immunoSEQ multiplex PCR. The table includes approximately 710,000 clones, roughly 87% detected once. The sequencing sample was made of memory CD8+ T cells from PBMCs. Indicated subset: CD45RO+ cells pooled with CCR7-negative TemRA cells. The receptors were gathered from a man aged 18 to 30 in good health. Some clones in this sample may be carry-over from other donors' samples.

The chain couples TRBV6-5 to TRBJ2-2; 9 nucleotides line up with TRBD2. Looked up from germline, CDR1 is MNHEY and CDR2 is SVGAGI. The CDR3 consists of 16 residues. V shed 0 bases and J 7 bases; nucleotides not matched to a gene: 6. CDR3 loop: CASSYSAGGPYGELFF. The DNA of the CDR3 is TGTGCCAGCAGTTACTCGGCGGGAGGGCCCTACGGGGAGCTGTTTTTT.

As to this clone: Other DNA sequences in the sample encode the same CDR3. This rearrangement joins TRBV6-5 to TRBJ1-5; possibly TRBD1 for D (5 bases). The CDR3 spans 15 residues. Germline values: CDR1 MNHEY, CDR2 SVGAGI. V was pared by 0 bases and J by 4 bases, with 10 bases between. The CDR3 nucleotides read TGTGCCAGCAGTTACTCGATTGGGGGAAATCAGCCCCAGCATTTT. It encodes CASSYSIGGNQPQHF.

The count of this clone is one. This chain joins TRBV6-1 and TRBJ2-4; D is perhaps TRBD2 (6 bases). V was trimmed by 3 bases and J by 6 bases, leaving 12 bases between them. Germline CDR1 MNHNS, CDR2 SASEGT. The CDR3 is 14 amino acids. DNA for the CDR3: TGTGCCAGCAGTGAGGGGCGGGGAGTAAACATTCAGTACTTC. It specifies CASSEGRGVNIQYF.

This chain connects TRBV9 to TRBJ1-2; D is unclear. CDR1 is SGDLS, CDR2 YYNGEE, per germline. The CDR3 totals 14 residues. V was trimmed by 3 bases and J by 7 bases, leaving 16 bases between them. The CDR3 spells CASSEARAGGGYTF. Here the CDR3 DNA reads TGTGCCAGCAGCGAAGCCCGAGCAGGAGGTGGCTACACCTTC.

This clone was observed a single time. V is TRBV5-1 and J is TRBJ1-1, with D possibly TRBD1 on 5 matching bases. This CDR3 region has 13 residues. Germline CDR1 SGHRS, CDR2 YFSETQ. Trimming stripped 7 bases from V and 1 base from J, with 11 bases between. This CDR3 is CASDDGANTEAFF. DNA for the CDR3: TGCGCCAGCGATGATGGGGCGAACACTGAAGCTTTCTTT.

The rearrangement uses TRBV10-1 and TRBJ2-5; a weak D match, TRBD2 (5 bases). With 3 bases removed from V and 4 bases from J, the gap between germline ends came to 6 bases. The CDR3 is 12 amino acids. Germline CDR1 WNHNN, CDR2 SYGVQD (reference sequence). This CDR3 is CASSDRGETQYF. The CDR3 region has the DNA TGCGCCAGCAGTGACCGGGGAGAGACCCAGTACTTC.

The CDR3 loop is CASSFRTGIQRDPYNEQFF. The DNA for the CDR3 is TGTGCCAGCAGCTTCCGAACCGGGATCCAGCGGGACCCCTACAATGAGCAGTTCTTC. The chain recombines TRBV7-9 with TRBJ2-1, with 7 bases fitting TRBD2. The CDR3 is made up of 19 amino acids. CDR1 and CDR2 (germline): SEHNR, FQNEAQ (reference sequence). The trim removed 3 bases at V and 2 bases at J, leaving 16 bases unmatched.

V usage is TRBV7-9 and J usage is TRBJ2-7; D may be TRBD1 (6 bases). CDR1 SEHNR and CDR2 FQNEAQ come from the germline V gene (reference sequence). V was shortened by 4 bases and J by 2 bases, with 12 bases between the two germline ends. The CDR3 spans 14 residues. CDR3 coding DNA: TGTGCCAGCAGCTCGACCAGGGGAACCTACGAGCAGTACTTC. Translating it yields CASSSTRGTYEQYF. The full variable domain, rest sourced from reference TRBV7-9 and TRBJ2-7, is DTGVSQNPRHKITKRGQNVTFRCDPISEHNRLYWYRQTLGQGPEFLTYFQNEAQLEKSRLLSDRFSAERPKGSFSTLEIQRTEQGDSAMYLCASSSTRGTYEQYFGPGTRLTVT.